This is a list of T cell receptor beta chains from one sample in a study of cytomegalovirus exposure and HLA in healthy donors. Here immunoSEQ multiplex PCR was the method, and the copy in TCRdb shows in-frame clones only, minus some. The table includes 140,000 to 150,000 clones, 75% detected once. Sequenced material: PBMCs. The receptors here all came from a man under 40 in good health and CMV-seronegative. Each CDR3 is given with its conserved first and last residue. A D gene is named only where the DNA matches it firmly. Clone size is shown for a subset of rows, as once, few, many or a class of expanded clone.

D gene: TRBD2; clone size: -; J gene: TRBJ2-1; V gene: TRBV29-1; CDR3 protein: CSVEELAGGYEQFF; CDR3 DNA: TGCAGCGTTGAAGAATTAGCGGGAGGCTATGAGCAGTTCTTC
D gene: TRBD1; clone size: -; J gene: TRBJ1-4; V gene: TRBV6-5; CDR3 protein: CASRDGQGRNEKLFF; CDR3 DNA: TGTGCCAGCAGGGATGGACAGGGCCGAAATGAAAAACTGTTTTTT
D gene: TRBD1; clone size: -; J gene: TRBJ2-4; V gene: TRBV2; CDR3 protein: CASSGDRDVSSKNIQYF; CDR3 DNA: TGTGCCAGCAGTGGGGACAGGGACGTATCGAGTAAAAACATTCAGTACTTC
D gene: -; clone size: -; J gene: TRBJ2-4; V gene: TRBV9; CDR3 protein: CASSVSPAKNIQYF; CDR3 DNA: TGTGCCAGCAGCGTGTCTCCAGCCAAAAACATTCAGTACTTC
D gene: -; clone size: few; J gene: TRBJ1-2; V gene: TRBV20-1; CDR3 protein: CSGKRDYGYTF; CDR3 DNA: TGCAGTGGCAAACGGGACTATGGCTACACCTTC
D gene: TRBD2; clone size: -; J gene: TRBJ2-2; V gene: TRBV4-2; CDR3 protein: CASSQVARRAGAAGELFF; CDR3 DNA: TGTGCCAGCAGCCAAGTAGCTCGTCGAGCGGGAGCTGCCGGGGAGCTGTTTTTT
D gene: -; clone size: -; J gene: TRBJ2-6; V gene: TRBV5-4; CDR3 protein: CASSPPGANGLTF; CDR3 DNA: TGTGCCAGCAGCCCACCTGGGGCCAACGGCCTGACTTTC
D gene: -; clone size: -; J gene: TRBJ1-2; V gene: TRBV28; CDR3 protein: CASRGQVPVDYGYTF; CDR3 DNA: TGTGCCAGCAGGGGCCAGGTTCCTGTGGACTATGGCTACACCTTC
D gene: TRBD1; clone size: -; J gene: TRBJ2-1; V gene: TRBV4-2; CDR3 protein: CASSQEGQGPQRGEQFF; CDR3 DNA: TGTGCCAGCAGCCAAGAGGGACAGGGGCCCCAGCGGGGTGAGCAGTTCTTC
D gene: -; clone size: -; J gene: TRBJ2-3; V gene: TRBV5-4; CDR3 protein: CASSLASSPTDTQYF; CDR3 DNA: TGTGCCAGCAGCTTGGCTAGTTCCCCCACAGATACGCAGTATTTT
D gene: -; clone size: -; J gene: TRBJ2-7; V gene: TRBV18; CDR3 protein: CASSPTEPYEQYF; CDR3 DNA: TGTGCCAGCTCACCAACTGAACCCTACGAGCAGTACTTC
D gene: -; clone size: -; J gene: TRBJ2-7; V gene: TRBV5-1; CDR3 protein: CASSLEEGEQYF; CDR3 DNA: TGCGCCAGCAGCTTGGAAGAGGGCGAGCAGTACTTC
D gene: -; clone size: few; J gene: TRBJ2-7; V gene: TRBV2; CDR3 protein: CASSSQYEQYF; CDR3 DNA: TGTGCCAGCAGTTCGCAGTACGAGCAGTACTTC
D gene: TRBD1; clone size: few; J gene: TRBJ1-2; V gene: TRBV19; CDR3 protein: CASSLDRGRSHGYTF; CDR3 DNA: TGTGCCAGTAGTTTGGACAGGGGGCGCTCCCATGGCTACACCTTC
D gene: -; clone size: -; J gene: TRBJ1-1; V gene: TRBV18; CDR3 protein: CASSPPARRDTEAFF; CDR3 DNA: TGTGCCAGCTCACCACCTGCCAGGAGGGACACTGAAGCTTTCTTT
D gene: -; clone size: -; J gene: TRBJ1-1; V gene: TRBV19; CDR3 protein: CASYRDDTEAFF; CDR3 DNA: TGTGCCAGCTACAGGGATGACACTGAAGCTTTCTTT
D gene: -; clone size: -; J gene: TRBJ1-2; V gene: TRBV13; CDR3 protein: CASSLGPGPLAYGYTF; CDR3 DNA: TGTGCCAGCAGCTTAGGACCGGGCCCGCTAGCCTATGGCTACACCTTC
D gene: -; clone size: few; J gene: TRBJ2-1; V gene: TRBV9; CDR3 protein: CASSVGVSNEQFF; CDR3 DNA: TGTGCCAGCAGCGTAGGTGTTAGCAATGAGCAGTTCTTC
D gene: TRBD1; clone size: -; J gene: TRBJ1-2; V gene: TRBV7-9; CDR3 protein: CASSPWTGGYGYTF; CDR3 DNA: TGTGCCAGCAGCCCTTGGACAGGGGGCTATGGCTACACCTTC
D gene: -; clone size: few; J gene: TRBJ2-1; V gene: TRBV29-1; CDR3 protein: CSVGVYGAHEQFF; CDR3 DNA: TGCAGCGTTGGAGTCTACGGAGCCCATGAGCAGTTCTTC
D gene: TRBD1; clone size: -; J gene: TRBJ1-4; V gene: TRBV6-1; CDR3 protein: CASSDLGGAEEKLFF; CDR3 DNA: TGTGCCAGCAGTGACTTAGGGGGCGCGGAGGAAAAACTGTTTTTT
D gene: TRBD1; clone size: -; J gene: TRBJ2-7; V gene: TRBV6-6; CDR3 protein: CASSNTGAGEQYF; CDR3 DNA: TGTGCCAGCAGTAATACAGGGGCCGGCGAGCAGTACTTC
D gene: -; clone size: -; J gene: TRBJ2-1; V gene: TRBV2; CDR3 protein: CASSEALLTGQFF; CDR3 DNA: TGTGCCAGCAGTGAAGCGCTTCTAACGGGGCAGTTCTTC
D gene: TRBD1; clone size: -; J gene: TRBJ2-7; V gene: TRBV7-2; CDR3 protein: CASSPRDRGREQYF; CDR3 DNA: TGTGCCAGCAGCCCCCGGGACAGGGGGCGCGAGCAGTACTTC
D gene: -; clone size: -; J gene: TRBJ2-7; V gene: TRBV10-1; CDR3 protein: CASSESPGSHEQYF; CDR3 DNA: TGCGCCAGCAGTGAGTCGCCGGGTAGCCACGAGCAGTACTTC
D gene: -; clone size: once; J gene: TRBJ1-4; V gene: TRBV25-1; CDR3 protein: CASSEGAPATTNEKLFF; CDR3 DNA: TGTGCCAGCAGTGAGGGGGCTCCGGCTACAACTAATGAAAAACTGTTTTTT
D gene: TRBD1; clone size: -; J gene: TRBJ1-3; V gene: TRBV2; CDR3 protein: CASSEGQAGNTIYF; CDR3 DNA: TGTGCCAGCAGTGAGGGACAGGCAGGAAACACCATATATTTT
D gene: TRBD2; clone size: -; J gene: TRBJ2-2; V gene: TRBV29-1; CDR3 protein: CSVQPGTSGGGTGELFF; CDR3 DNA: TGCAGCGTTCAGCCCGGGACTAGCGGGGGTGGCACCGGGGAGCTGTTTTTT
D gene: TRBD1; clone size: -; J gene: TRBJ1-5; V gene: TRBV18; CDR3 protein: CASSAQGQGNQPQHF; CDR3 DNA: TGTGCCAGCTCAGCTCAGGGACAGGGAAATCAGCCCCAGCATTTT
D gene: -; clone size: -; J gene: TRBJ2-1; V gene: TRBV7-2; CDR3 protein: CASSLGGPRSYNEQFF; CDR3 DNA: TGTGCCAGCAGCTTAGGGGGCCCCCGCTCCTACAATGAGCAGTTCTTC
D gene: TRBD1; clone size: -; J gene: TRBJ2-5; V gene: TRBV5-1; CDR3 protein: CASSITGAQETQYF; CDR3 DNA: TGCGCCAGCAGCATTACAGGGGCCCAAGAGACCCAGTACTTC
D gene: -; clone size: -; J gene: TRBJ2-2; V gene: TRBV9; CDR3 protein: CASSPPRTGELFF; CDR3 DNA: TGTGCCAGCAGCCCCCCGAGGACCGGGGAGCTGTTTTTT
D gene: TRBD1; clone size: -; J gene: TRBJ2-7; V gene: TRBV18; CDR3 protein: CASSPGTGYWSEQYF; CDR3 DNA: TGTGCCAGCTCACCCGGGACAGGGTATTGGAGCGAGCAGTACTTC
D gene: TRBD1; clone size: -; J gene: TRBJ2-5; V gene: TRBV11-3; CDR3 protein: CASSLGDRGSGETQYF; CDR3 DNA: TGTGCCAGCAGCTTGGGGGACAGGGGAAGCGGGGAGACCCAGTACTTC
D gene: -; clone size: -; J gene: TRBJ2-1; V gene: TRBV30; CDR3 protein: CAWSVTSTNEQFF; CDR3 DNA: TGTGCCTGGAGCGTCACTAGCACGAATGAGCAGTTCTTC
D gene: -; clone size: -; J gene: TRBJ2-7; V gene: TRBV2; CDR3 protein: CASIGGLTYEQYF; CDR3 DNA: TGTGCCAGCATAGGCGGACTAACCTACGAGCAGTACTTC
D gene: -; clone size: once; J gene: TRBJ2-5; V gene: TRBV11-2; CDR3 protein: CASSSEWGSKETQYF; CDR3 DNA: TGTGCCAGCAGCAGTGAATGGGGCTCGAAAGAGACCCAGTACTTC
D gene: -; clone size: -; J gene: TRBJ1-2; V gene: TRBV5-1; CDR3 protein: CASAAGPPPYTF; CDR3 DNA: TGCGCCAGCGCCGCGGGGCCTCCACCCTACACCTTC
D gene: TRBD2; clone size: -; J gene: TRBJ2-1; V gene: TRBV29-1; CDR3 protein: CSALKLAGVDNEQFF; CDR3 DNA: TGCAGCGCCCTAAAACTAGCGGGAGTTGACAATGAGCAGTTCTTC
D gene: TRBD1; clone size: -; J gene: TRBJ1-5; V gene: TRBV28; CDR3 protein: CASRPPRGSGQPQHF; CDR3 DNA: TGTGCCAGCAGACCCCCCAGGGGGTCAGGGCAGCCCCAGCATTTT
D gene: -; clone size: -; J gene: TRBJ1-6; V gene: TRBV6-1; CDR3 protein: CATDRNNSPLHF; CDR3 DNA: TGTGCCACCGACAGAAATAATTCACCCCTCCACTTT
D gene: TRBD2; clone size: -; J gene: TRBJ2-6; V gene: TRBV7-6; CDR3 protein: CASSRGLAGGSGANVLTF; CDR3 DNA: TGTGCCAGCAGCCGCGGACTAGCGGGAGGCTCTGGGGCCAACGTCCTGACTTTC
D gene: -; clone size: -; J gene: TRBJ1-5; V gene: TRBV6-5; CDR3 protein: CASGNGQGGQPQHF; CDR3 DNA: TGTGCCAGCGGAAATGGGCAGGGCGGACAGCCCCAGCATTTT
D gene: TRBD1; clone size: -; J gene: TRBJ1-2; V gene: TRBV9; CDR3 protein: CASTGSGTGNYGYTF; CDR3 DNA: TGTGCCAGCACCGGTTCCGGGACAGGGAACTATGGCTACACCTTC
D gene: TRBD1; clone size: -; J gene: TRBJ2-7; V gene: TRBV5-6; CDR3 protein: CASSGPGTGTHEQYF; CDR3 DNA: TGTGCCAGCAGCGGGCCCGGGACAGGGACCCACGAGCAGTACTTC
D gene: TRBD1; clone size: once; J gene: TRBJ2-7; V gene: TRBV27; CDR3 protein: CASKDRGPRYEQYF; CDR3 DNA: TGTGCCAGCAAGGACAGGGGTCCTCGCTACGAGCAGTACTTC
D gene: -; clone size: -; J gene: TRBJ2-7; V gene: TRBV7-2; CDR3 protein: CASSLVSINEQYF; CDR3 DNA: TGTGCCAGCAGCTTAGTCAGTATCAACGAGCAGTACTTC